The 14 T cell receptor beta chains below come from one sample, sequenced in a study of blood T cell repertoires in COVID-19 (dated by TCRdb to about 2020). The library was made by the immunoSEQ multiplex PCR assay. TCRdb took over this immuneACCESS table, retaining in-frame rearrangements with V and J assigned. Such tables are incomplete; in checked studies, under half of the missing clones stem from an unresolved V gene, and the remainder is unexplained. Across this sample there are about 260,000 clones, with approximately 84% seen only once. Together, the top ten hold under 2% of the sample. The sequenced sample consisted of peripheral blood. The receptors shown here come from a woman older than 75 with acute or convalescent COVID-19.

This chain links TRBV5-1 with TRBJ2-7; 7 nucleotides line up with TRBD1. The CDR3 runs to 15 residues. Germline V gene lookup returns CDR1 SGHRS and CDR2 YFSETQ. The junction had 10 bases not matched to a gene; V was cut back by 4 bases and J by 3 bases. DNA of the CDR3: TGCGCCAGCAGCCCACAGGGGACAGCCAACTACGAGCAGTACTTC. It specifies CASSPQGTANYEQYF.

This clone was seen only once. In DNA, the CDR3 is TGTGCCAGCAGCCAAGATCGAGACAGGGACTCTGGAAACACCATATATTTT. Its translation: CASSQDRDRDSGNTIYF. V gene TRBV3-1 (or the pseudogene TRBV3-2) combines with J gene TRBJ1-3; 7 bases line up with TRBD1. The CDR3 totals 17 residues. V was pared by 0 bases and J by 0 bases, with 5 bases of the junction left unmatched. Germline CDR1 LGHDT, CDR2 YNNKEL (reference sequence).

This clone was picked up a small number of times. The V call is TRBV7-8, the J call TRBJ2-2; 12 bases line up with TRBD2. The germline V gene has CDR1 SGHVS and CDR2 FQNEAQ. Germline trimming cut 7 bases from V and 7 bases from J; bases unmatched to any gene: 4. The CDR3 is 14 residues long. Here the CDR3 reads CASTSGRAIGELFF. In DNA form, the CDR3 reads TGTGCCAGCACTAGCGGGAGGGCCATCGGGGAGCTGTTTTTT.

The chain carries TRBV7-2 and TRBJ2-7, with TRBD2 as a possible D gene (5 bases). V was pared by 4 bases and J by 5 bases, with 21 bases between. This CDR3 has 16 amino acids. Germline V lookup: CDR1 SGHTA, CDR2 FQGNSA. DNA for the CDR3: TGTGCCAGCAGCTCAACCTTAGTCCCCCCGAGGGACGAGCAGTACTTC. Amino acid sequence: CASSSTLVPPRDEQYF.

This sequence joins TRBV7-2 and TRBJ2-1, with D maybe TRBD2 (7 bases). The CDR3 spans 15 residues. The V end was cut by 5 bases, the J end by 5 bases, with 16 bases between. Germline CDR1 SGHTA, CDR2 FQGNSA. CDR3 region: CASSPTRGANNEQFF. For the CDR3, the DNA is TGTGCCAGCAGCCCCACCCGGGGGGCCAACAATGAGCAGTTCTTC.

This rearrangement joins TRBV6-6 to TRBJ1-6; D unclear. The germline gives CDR1 MNHNY, CDR2 SVGAGI (reference sequence). The CDR3 totals 13 residues. With 1 base removed from V and 9 bases from J, the gap between germline ends came to 7 bases. This CDR3 is CASSYLESSPLHF. DNA for the CDR3: TGTGCCAGCAGTTACTTAGAGTCTTCACCCCTCCACTTT.

The chain links TRBV5-1 to TRBJ2-2, with D maybe TRBD1 (6 bases). Between the trimmed V and J ends, which lost 0 bases and 7 bases, there was a span of 19 bases. This CDR3 comprises 17 residues. Per germline, CDR1 SGHRS and CDR2 YFSETQ. The CDR3 is CASSLAPDSRHNGELFF. The CDR3 bases are TGCGCCAGCAGCTTGGCCCCGGACAGCCGGCATAACGGGGAGCTGTTTTTT. The entire variable domain, with the rest obtained from reference TRBV5-1 and TRBJ2-2, is as follows: KAGVTQTPRYLIKTRGQQVTLSCSPISGHRSVSWYQQTPGQGLQFLFEYFSETQRNKGNFPGRFSGRQFSNSRSEMNVSTLELGDSALYLCASSLAPDSRHNGELFFGEGSRLTVL.

The table lists this clone with a count of one. The CDR3 loop reads CASRGLVGSSPLHF. The CDR3 DNA follows: TGCGCCAGCAGGGGTTTGGTTGGGAGTTCACCCCTCCACTTT. The chain uses TRBV5-1 and TRBJ1-6; D gene unclear. In germline, CDR1 is SGHRS, CDR2 YFSETQ. The CDR3 extends over 14 amino acids. V was cut by 5 bases and J by 9 bases, with 15 bases left in between.

This clone occurred once. The genes are TRBV2 and TRBJ2-6; D not resolved. This CDR3 region has 14 residues. V was pared by 7 bases and J by 4 bases, with 11 bases between. CDR1 SNHLY and CDR2 FYNNEI come from the germline V gene. In DNA form, the CDR3 reads TGTGCCAGCACTCGAGGTTCCGGGGCCAACGTCCTGACTTTC. Protein: CASTRGSGANVLTF.

The gene calls are TRBV18 and TRBJ2-2; 7 positions agree with TRBD1. J gave up 0 bases and V 4 bases, and 5 bases lay outside the gene matches. Per germline, CDR1 KGHSH and CDR2 LQKENI. The CDR3 contains 16 residues. CDR3 DNA sequence: TGTGCCAGCTCACGCACGACAGGGACGAACACCGGGGAGCTGTTTTTT. It encodes CASSRTTGTNTGELFF.

CDR3: CASSQRATGSRGTDTQYF. CDR3 sequence (DNA): TGCGCCAGCAGCCAGAGGGCGACTGGCTCCCGAGGGACAGATACGCAGTATTTT. V usage is TRBV4-3 and J usage is TRBJ2-3, with a possible D match to TRBD2 (5 bases). Deletions cut 3 bases from V and 3 bases from J, with 22 bases between. This CDR3 region has 18 residues. Germline CDR1 is LGHNA and CDR2 is YSLEER.

The rearrangement joins TRBV20-1 to TRBJ2-5; 13 bases agree with TRBD2. The CDR3 contains 17 residues. The germline CDR1 and CDR2 sequences are DFQATT and SNEGSKA (reference sequence). V dropped 3 bases and J dropped 1; count of bases not matched to a gene: 8. The CDR3 is CSASPGTSGISQETQYF. The CDR3 DNA follows: TGCAGTGCTAGTCCGGGGACTAGCGGGATTAGCCAAGAGACCCAGTACTTC.

This chain joins TRBV12-3 or TRBV12-4 and TRBJ2-7, with D perhaps TRBD2 (5 bases). The CDR3 covers 12 residues. The ends were cut back, 8 bases at V and 5 bases at J, with 13 bases in the middle. For the CDR3, the DNA is TGTGCCAGCGCGAGGGAAGGTCACGAGCAGTACTTC. Residues: CASAREGHEQYF.

The sample holds one count of this clone. This chain uses TRBV7-9 with TRBJ2-3, with D perhaps matching TRBD1 (6 bases). Trimming left V 4 bases short and J 2 bases short, with 10 bases between. In germline, CDR1 is SEHNR, CDR2 FQNEAQ (reference sequence). CDR3 size: 14 residues. The CDR3 sequence is CASSSGQSTDTQYF. CDR3 bases: TGTGCCAGCAGCTCGGGACAATCCACAGATACGCAGTATTTT.